The rows below give T cell receptor beta chains drawn from one sample of a study of blood T cell repertoires in COVID-19. Data came from immunoSEQ multiplex PCR; TCRdb stores just in-frame clones and leaves some out. The sample shows about 74,000 clones, around 90% of them seen only once. The sequencing sample was made of peripheral blood. These receptors were taken from a human donor in a cohort sampled during active COVID-19. The CDR3 runs from the conserved cysteine through the conserved F or W. D genes are given only for firm matches. Size tells how often a clone was seen (once, few, many) or the class of an expanded clone, and some rows leave it out.

TRBV7-8	.	.	TRBJ1-5	TGTGCCAGCAGCTTAGCATTGGGGGGTAAAGGGCAGCCCCAGCATTTT	CASSLALGGKGQPQHF
TRBV6-5	.	.	TRBJ2-7	TGTGCCAGCAGACAGGGCTCCGAGCAGTACTTC	CASRQGSEQYF
TRBV7-2	.	TRBD2	TRBJ2-2	TGTGCCAGCAGCTTACTAGCGGAAATGAACACCGGGGAGCTGTTTTTT	CASSLLAEMNTGELFF
TRBV6-5	.	.	TRBJ1-6	TGTGCCAGCAGTTACTCGAACAGGAATTCACCCCTCCACTTT	CASSYSNRNSPLHF
TRBV20-1	once	TRBD1	TRBJ1-4	TGCAGTGCTAGTTCCCCCGGGACAGGGAAAGAAAAACTGTTTTTT	CSASSPGTGKEKLFF
TRBV7-9	few	.	TRBJ1-5	TGTGCCAGCAGCTTAGTTGGCGGAGCTAGCAATCAGCCCCAGCATTTT	CASSLVGGASNQPQHF
TRBV6-5	once	TRBD2	TRBJ2-1	TGTGCCAGCAGAAGGGGCGGGAGGCCCTACAATGAGCAGTTCTTC	CASRRGGRPYNEQFF
TRBV18	.	.	TRBJ2-3	TGTGCCAGCTCCCTCCTAGGGGGGACAGCACGCACAGATACGCAGTATTTT	CASSLLGGTARTDTQYF
TRBV6-2/TRBV6-3	.	.	TRBJ1-1	TGTGCCAGCAGTTACCAGGGTATGAACACTGAAGCTTTCTTT	CASSYQGMNTEAFF
TRBV7-9	.	.	TRBJ2-1	TGTGCCAGCAGCTTAACAGGGCTCAGAGGGTACAATGAGCAGTTCTTC	CASSLTGLRGYNEQFF
TRBV18	.	TRBD2	TRBJ2-7	TGTGCCAGCTCATCTGGTGGACTAGCGGGAGTGGGCGAGCAGTACTTC	CASSSGGLAGVGEQYF
TRBV21-1	.	.	TRBJ2-3	TGTGCCAGCAGCAAAGTGCAGGGGGCGAAAGATACGCAGTATTTT	CASSKVQGAKDTQYF
TRBV7-8	.	.	TRBJ2-7	TGTGCCAGCAGCTTAGAGGCCGGGTCCTACGAGCAGTACTTC	CASSLEAGSYEQYF
TRBV19	once	.	TRBJ2-5	TGTGCCAGTAGTTCGGGGTTCCAAGAGACCCAGTACTTC	CASSSGFQETQYF
TRBV27	.	.	TRBJ2-1	TGTGCCAGCAGTTTACTCCGCGGGATAGACAATGAGCAGTTCTTC	CASSLLRGIDNEQFF
TRBV28	.	TRBD2	TRBJ2-1	TGTGCCAGCAGGCTGGGCGGGAGCTCCTACAATGAGCAGTTCTTC	CASRLGGSSYNEQFF
TRBV10-3	.	TRBD2	TRBJ2-3	TGTGCCATCAGTGAAGGCCTAGCGGGATCAGATACGCAGTATTTT	CAISEGLAGSDTQYF
TRBV2	once	.	TRBJ2-5	TGTGCCAGCAGTGTTTGGGGCAGCCAAGAGACCCAGTACTTC	CASSVWGSQETQYF
TRBV9	.	.	TRBJ2-3	TGTGCCAGCAGCGTAACAGCCCGCACAGATACGCAGTATTTT	CASSVTARTDTQYF
TRBV28	.	.	TRBJ1-3	TGTGCCAGCAGTTTAAGAGGATCCTCTGGAAACACCATATATTTT	CASSLRGSSGNTIYF
TRBV11-3	.	TRBD2	TRBJ2-2	TGTGCCAGCAGCGGGGGGGCGAACACCGGGGAGCTGTTTTTT	CASSGGANTGELFF
TRBV7-6	.	.	TRBJ1-6	TGTGCCAGCAGCTTAAGGGGTCCAGGGGAAATCGGTTCACCCCTCCACTTT	CASSLRGPGEIGSPLHF
TRBV11-3	.	TRBD2	TRBJ2-1	TGTGCCAGCAGCTTAGGGACTAGCGGGACATACAATGAGCAGTTCTTC	CASSLGTSGTYNEQFF
TRBV28	.	.	TRBJ2-1	TGTGCCAGCAGGACCTCCCGAAGGGGCTACAATGAGCAGTTCTTC	CASRTSRRGYNEQFF
TRBV29-1	.	TRBD2	TRBJ2-2	TGCAGCGCGCGACTAGCCCCCGGGGAGCTGTTTTTT	CSARLAPGELFF
TRBV11-2	.	.	TRBJ2-7	TGTGCCAGCAGCCTAAGTCCCCTCTCCTACGAGCAGTACTTC	CASSLSPLSYEQYF
TRBV15	.	TRBD2	TRBJ2-3	TGTGCCACCAGCAGGGGAGCGGGATCTGGCACAGATACGCAGTATTTT	CATSRGAGSGTDTQYF
TRBV7-3	.	TRBD2	TRBJ2-3	TGTGCCAGCAGCTTACAGGCGGGAGGGATAGATACGCAGTATTTT	CASSLQAGGIDTQYF
TRBV30	.	.	TRBJ1-6	TGTGCCTGGACCTTACAGCTGAATTCACCCCTCCACTTT	CAWTLQLNSPLHF
TRBV29-1	.	.	TRBJ1-1	TGCAGCGGACACTCAGGACGGGGGACGGGAGCTGAAGCTTTCTTT	CSGHSGRGTGAEAFF
TRBV6-1	.	TRBD1	TRBJ1-6	TGTGCCAGCAGTGCCCAGACAGGGGGCGAGGGTAATTCACCCCTCCACTTT	CASSAQTGGEGNSPLHF
TRBV3-1/TRBV3-2	.	TRBD1	TRBJ1-6	TGTGCCACCTCACCGGGACAGGGAAATTCACCCCTCCACTTT	CATSPGQGNSPLHF
TRBV27	.	.	TRBJ2-7	TGTGCCAGCAGTTTTGGAGGGCGATACGAGCAGTACTTC	CASSFGGRYEQYF
TRBV19	.	TRBD1	TRBJ1-5	TGTGCCAGTAGTACACAGGGGGTTTATAGCAATCAGCCCCAGCATTTT	CASSTQGVYSNQPQHF
TRBV7-8	.	TRBD2	TRBJ2-7	TGTGCCAGCAGCTTAGATCTTAGCGGGAGGATCTACGAGCAGTACTTC	CASSLDLSGRIYEQYF
TRBV28	few	.	TRBJ2-3	TGTGCCAGCAGTTTAGGGCAGGCCATGGGCACAGATACGCAGTATTTT	CASSLGQAMGTDTQYF
TRBV27	once	TRBD2	TRBJ2-2	TGTGCCAGCAGTCCCCTGACTAGCGGGAGGGTCCCCGGGGAGCTGTTTTTT	CASSPLTSGRVPGELFF